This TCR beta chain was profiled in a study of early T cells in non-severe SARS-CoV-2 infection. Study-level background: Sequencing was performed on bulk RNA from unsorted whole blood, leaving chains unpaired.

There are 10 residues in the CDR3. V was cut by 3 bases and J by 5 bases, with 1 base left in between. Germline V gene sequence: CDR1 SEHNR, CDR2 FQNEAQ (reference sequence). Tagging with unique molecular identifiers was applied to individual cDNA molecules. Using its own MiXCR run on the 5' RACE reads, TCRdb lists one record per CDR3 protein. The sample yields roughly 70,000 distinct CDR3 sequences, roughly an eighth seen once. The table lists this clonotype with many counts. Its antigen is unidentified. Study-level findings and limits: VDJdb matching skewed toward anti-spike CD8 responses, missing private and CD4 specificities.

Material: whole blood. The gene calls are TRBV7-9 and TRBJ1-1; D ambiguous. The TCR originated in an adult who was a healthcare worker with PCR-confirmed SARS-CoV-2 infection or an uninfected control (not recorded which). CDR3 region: CASSFTEAFF. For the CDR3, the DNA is TGTGCCAGCAGCTTTACTGAAGCTTTCTTT.